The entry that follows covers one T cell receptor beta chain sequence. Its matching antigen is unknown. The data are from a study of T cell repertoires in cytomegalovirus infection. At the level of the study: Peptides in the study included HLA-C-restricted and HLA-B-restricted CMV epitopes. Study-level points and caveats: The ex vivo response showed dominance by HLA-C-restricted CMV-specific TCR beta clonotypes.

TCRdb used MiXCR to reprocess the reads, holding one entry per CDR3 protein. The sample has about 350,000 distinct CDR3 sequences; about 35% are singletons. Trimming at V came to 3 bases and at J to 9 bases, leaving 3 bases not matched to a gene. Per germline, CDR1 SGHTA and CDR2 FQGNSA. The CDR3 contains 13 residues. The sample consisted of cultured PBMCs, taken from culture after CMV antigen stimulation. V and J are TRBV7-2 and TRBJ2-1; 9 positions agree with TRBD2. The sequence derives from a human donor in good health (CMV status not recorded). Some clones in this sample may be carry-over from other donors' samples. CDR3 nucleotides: TGTGCCAGCAGCTTGGCGGGAGGGGCTGAGCAGTTCTTC. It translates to CASSLAGGAEQFF.